A selection of T cell receptor beta chains follows, all from one sample in a study of molecular identifiers for immune sequencing clone quantification. TCRdb fed the PCR reads into MiXCR, producing one record per CDR3 protein. The table includes over 600,000 distinct CDR3 sequences, nearly 20% detected once. Source material: naive CD8+ T cells from blood, with Jurkat cell RNA spiked in. Receptor source: a human donor in good health. Some libraries in this study had Jurkat cell RNA spiked in. Each CDR3 is given with its conserved first and last residue. The order of the fields is CDR3 protein, V gene, J gene.

CDR3aa: CSVEDLAGVNEQFF; v_gene: TRBV29-1; j_gene: TRBJ2-1
CDR3aa: CASSERGQTYEQYF; v_gene: TRBV9; j_gene: TRBJ2-7
CDR3aa: CGLRQGAEAEAFF; v_gene: TRBV29-1; j_gene: TRBJ1-1
CDR3aa: CGVELIYGYTF; v_gene: TRBV29-1; j_gene: TRBJ1-2
CDR3aa: CASRIPDSYTEAFF; v_gene: TRBV19; j_gene: TRBJ1-1
CDR3aa: CASSSVNNYEQYF; v_gene: TRBV7-9; j_gene: TRBJ2-7
CDR3aa: CASSLNSANEKLFF; v_gene: TRBV27; j_gene: TRBJ1-4
CDR3aa: CASSLGSSGSMVYEQYF; v_gene: TRBV27; j_gene: TRBJ2-7
CDR3aa: CASQEGGSGNTIYF; v_gene: TRBV7-9; j_gene: TRBJ1-3
CDR3aa: CASSLIILGSGNTGELFF; v_gene: TRBV27; j_gene: TRBJ2-2
CDR3aa: CASSRGERRTDTQYF; v_gene: TRBV19; j_gene: TRBJ2-3
CDR3aa: CSASAPGLAGGPGYTDTQYF; v_gene: TRBV20-1; j_gene: TRBJ2-3
CDR3aa: CSVVRQGDTEAFF; v_gene: TRBV29-1; j_gene: TRBJ1-1
CDR3aa: CAISDWGEAGNYNEQFF; v_gene: TRBV10-3; j_gene: TRBJ2-1
CDR3aa: CASSEGVDKEKLFF; v_gene: TRBV5-4; j_gene: TRBJ1-4
CDR3aa: CASSSRQGREGETQYF; v_gene: TRBV7-6; j_gene: TRBJ2-5
CDR3aa: CASSSGGHPRDEQFF; v_gene: TRBV5-4; j_gene: TRBJ2-1
CDR3aa: CASSFWGLGTEAFF; v_gene: TRBV5-8; j_gene: TRBJ1-1
CDR3aa: CATSRDLGGGDNEQYF; v_gene: TRBV15; j_gene: TRBJ2-7
CDR3aa: CASSFMRPTDTQYF; v_gene: TRBV12-3/TRBV12-4; j_gene: TRBJ2-3
CDR3aa: CASSLYEIYGYTF; v_gene: TRBV7-9; j_gene: TRBJ1-2
CDR3aa: CASSQELRLNSHEQYF; v_gene: TRBV4-3; j_gene: TRBJ2-7
CDR3aa: CASWGGETQYF; v_gene: TRBV5-1; j_gene: TRBJ2-5
CDR3aa: CASSYSMETDTDTQYF; v_gene: TRBV6-5; j_gene: TRBJ2-3
CDR3aa: CATAPGRSPQPQHF; v_gene: TRBV19; j_gene: TRBJ1-5
CDR3aa: CASSQGAGFGNTIYF; v_gene: TRBV4-1; j_gene: TRBJ1-3
CDR3aa: CASSNDEGKNIQYF; v_gene: TRBV19; j_gene: TRBJ2-4
CDR3aa: CASSHEQGLNTGELFF; v_gene: TRBV5-3; j_gene: TRBJ2-2